The source of this T cell receptor beta chain is a study of post-analysis software for immune sequencing data. At the level of the study: The disease courses covered relapsing-remitting, secondary progressive and progressive-relapsing multiple sclerosis.

Each TCR beta cDNA library carried unique molecular identifiers. The yield from roughly 1 to 10 million T cells was about 500,000 cDNA molecules in total. TCRdb redid the calling of the PCR reads with MiXCR, one entry per CDR3 protein. Altogether some 450,000 distinct CDR3 sequences are present, roughly 45% being singletons, with the ten largest covering around an eighth. The CDR3 is 13 residues long. Trimming stripped 7 bases from V and 5 bases from J, with 14 bases between. CDR1 is LNHNV, CDR2 YYDKDF, per germline (reference sequence). General study findings and limits: Normalized Chao1 diversity was significantly lower in multiple sclerosis patients than in controls. Controls showed lower frequencies than patients for five TRBV segments, and TRBV5-6, TRBV5-1 and TRBV20-1 were among these. Those samples that were prepared in the same batch co-clustered strongly by F measure.

A remark on this clonotype: The target antigen is unknown.

The chain links TRBV15 to TRBJ1-1; D possibly corresponds to TRBD1 (6 bases). The specimen sequenced was blood. The sequence came from a girl aged 5 to 17 with multiple sclerosis. The CDR3 DNA sequence: TGTGCCACCAACCAGGACAGACTAACTGAAGCTTTCTTT. This encodes CATNQDRLTEAFF.